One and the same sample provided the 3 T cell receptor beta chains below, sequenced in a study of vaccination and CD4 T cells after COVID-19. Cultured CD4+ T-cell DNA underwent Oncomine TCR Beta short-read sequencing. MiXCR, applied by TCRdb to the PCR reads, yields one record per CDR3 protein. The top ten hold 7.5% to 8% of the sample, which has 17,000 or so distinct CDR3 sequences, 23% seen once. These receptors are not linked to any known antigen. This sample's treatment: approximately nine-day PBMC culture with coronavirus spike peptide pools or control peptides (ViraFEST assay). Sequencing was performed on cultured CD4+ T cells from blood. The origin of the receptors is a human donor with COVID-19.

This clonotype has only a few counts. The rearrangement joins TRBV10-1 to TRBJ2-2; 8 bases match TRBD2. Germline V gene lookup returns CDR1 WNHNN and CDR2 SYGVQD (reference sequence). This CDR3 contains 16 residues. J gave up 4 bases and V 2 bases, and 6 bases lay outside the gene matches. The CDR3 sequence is CASSEIRGGLTGELFF. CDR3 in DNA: TGCGCCAGCAGTGAGATCCGGGGGGGTCTCACCGGGGAGCTGTTTTTT.

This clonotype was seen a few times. The CDR3 reads CASSFAVQETQYF. The CDR3 nucleotides read TGTGCCAGCAGCTTCGCCGTCCAAGAGACCCAGTACTTC. This chain connects TRBV5-6 to TRBJ2-5; D gene ambiguous. Germline CDR1 and CDR2: SGHDT and YYEEEE. The CDR3 runs 13 residues. V was shortened by 2 bases and J by 1 base, with 6 bases between the two germline ends.

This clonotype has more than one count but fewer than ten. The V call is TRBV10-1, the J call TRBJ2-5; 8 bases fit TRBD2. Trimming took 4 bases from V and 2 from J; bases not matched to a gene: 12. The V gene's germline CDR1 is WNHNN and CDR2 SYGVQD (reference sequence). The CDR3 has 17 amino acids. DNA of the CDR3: TGCGCCAGCAGTGGTTCGGAGCGGGGGTCCGAACAAGAGACCCAGTACTTC. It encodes CASSGSERGSEQETQYF.